Each of the 28 T cell receptor beta chains below was sequenced from the same sample in a study of T cell repertoires in cytomegalovirus infection. These receptors have no known antigen. One entry per CDR3 protein results from TCRdb running MiXCR on the reads. The data show over 100,000 distinct CDR3 sequences, with 9.5% to 13% seen just once and roughly 29% held by the top ten. Sequences were obtained from PBMCs, sequenced either directly or after in vitro stimulation (not recorded which). Source of these receptors: a human donor in good health (CMV status not recorded). Some clones in this sample may be carry-over from other donors' samples.

This clonotype was recorded many times. The chain employs TRBV7-2 and TRBJ1-2; 12 bases agree with TRBD1. The CDR3 is 14 residues long. The germline CDR1 and CDR2 sequences are SGHTA and FQGNSA. The trim removed 5 bases at V and 8 bases at J, leaving 6 bases unmatched. The CDR3 protein is CASSGGTGGLGYTF. The DNA of the CDR3 is TGTGCCAGCAGCGGAGGGACAGGGGGCTTGGGCTACACCTTC. Full variable domain (missing parts from reference TRBV7-2 and TRBJ1-2): GAGVSQSPSNKVTEKGKDVELRCDPISGHTALYWYRQSLGQGLEFLIYFQGNSAPDKSGLPSDRFSAERTGGSVSTLTIQRTQQEDSAVYLCASSGGTGGLGYTFGSGTRLTVV.

This clonotype appeared many times. The chain is built from TRBV20-1 and TRBJ1-5; possibly TRBD1 for D (5 bases). From germline, CDR1 is DFQATT and CDR2 SNEGSKA (reference sequence). Trimming shortened V by 6 bases and J by 7 bases, and 22 bases separated the two germline ends. This CDR3 has 15 residues. The CDR3 nucleotides are TGCAGTGCCAGCCGGGACCTTGTTGCGTGGCAGCCCCAGCATTTT. This translates into CSASRDLVAWQPQHF.

The chain has TRBV24-1 and TRBJ2-1; 15 bases agree with TRBD2. The CDR3 sequence is 17 residues long. Germline values: CDR1 KGHDR, CDR2 SFDVKD. V gave up 5 bases and J gave up 7 bases; unmatched junction bases: 8. The CDR3 DNA reads as TGTGCCACCAGTGGTGGGACTAGCGGGAGGATAGGGAATGAGCAGTTCTTC. Protein product: CATSGGTSGRIGNEQFF.

The table lists this clonotype with a few counts. The chain has TRBV7-2 and TRBJ2-2, with no clear D. This CDR3 contains 16 residues. Germline CDR1 is SGHTA and CDR2 is FQGNSA. V was trimmed by 8 bases and J by 0 bases, leaving 16 bases between them. In DNA, the CDR3 is TGTGCCAGCTGTTCTTACAACAACGCGAACACCGGGGAGCTGTTTTTT. Translated: CASCSYNNANTGELFF.

The chain is built from TRBV30 and TRBJ2-1; 7 bases align to TRBD2. The CDR3 spans 16 residues. Trimming removed 3 bases from V and 7 bases from J; junction bases left unmatched: 15. Germline CDR1 GTSNPN, CDR2 SVGIG (reference sequence). CDR3 DNA sequence: TGTGCCTGGAGCCCCGCCAAGGGAGGGGTCCGAAATGAGCAGTTCTTC. This sequence encodes CAWSPAKGGVRNEQFF.

This clonotype was detected many times. The chain has TRBV7-2 and TRBJ2-2, with 7 bases matching TRBD2. This CDR3 is 14 amino acids long. Germline CDR1 reads SGHTA; CDR2 reads FQGNSA. The V gene end was trimmed by 5 bases and the J gene end by 6 bases; junction bases not matched to a gene: 6. The CDR3 sequence: CASSELALAGELFF. In nucleotides, the CDR3 is TGTGCCAGCAGCGAACTAGCGCTGGCCGGGGAGCTGTTTTTT.

This clonotype was seen repeatedly, ten times or more. The gene calls are TRBV7-2 and TRBJ2-3; possibly TRBD2 for D (5 bases). Germline values: CDR1 SGHTA, CDR2 FQGNSA. CDR3 length: 15 amino acids. Trimming pared 4 bases from V and 0 bases from J, leaving 11 bases between. The CDR3 loop reads CASSSQRSSTDTQYF. DNA of the CDR3: TGTGCCAGCAGCTCCCAGCGGTCTAGCACAGATACGCAGTATTTT.

In this sample, this clonotype turned up many times. The V and J genes are TRBV6-6 and TRBJ1-2; D is uncertain. Germline V gene sequence: CDR1 MNHNY, CDR2 SVGAGI (reference sequence). The CDR3 totals 17 residues. V dropped 0 bases and J dropped 5 bases, with 19 bases sitting between them. Here the CDR3 DNA reads TGTGCCAGCAGTTACTCGCATGGGCCGAATGCTGGTTATGGCTACACCTTC. This translates into CASSYSHGPNAGYGYTF.

This clonotype was seen only a few times. The V and J genes are TRBV28 and TRBJ2-1; 8 nucleotides agree with TRBD2. The V and J ends lost 5 bases and 8 bases, in that order; junction bases with no gene match: 8. Per the germline V gene, CDR1 is MDHEN and CDR2 is SYDVKM. CDR3 length: 14 residues. CDR3 in amino acids: CASSRGGFADEQFF. The CDR3 DNA reads TGTGCCAGCAGTCGGGGGGGTTTTGCGGATGAGCAGTTCTTC.

In its sample, this clonotype was seen many times. The rearrangement links TRBV6-5 to TRBJ2-3; D tentatively reads TRBD1 or TRBD2 (5 bases each). V was cut by 0 bases and J by 5 bases, with 15 bases left in between. The V gene's germline CDR1 is MNHEY and CDR2 SVGAGI. This CDR3 has 16 residues. CDR3: CASSYSRGDRGDTQYF. CDR3 coding DNA: TGTGCCAGCAGTTACTCAAGGGGAGATCGAGGAGATACGCAGTATTTT.

The rearrangement uses TRBV7-3 and TRBJ2-3; D may match TRBD1 or TRBD2 (5 bases each). This CDR3 is 17 amino acids long. CDR1 SGHTA and CDR2 FQGTGA come from the germline V gene. V was cut by 4 bases and J by 2 bases, with 19 bases left in between. CDR3 sequence: CASSYPSWDPTTDTQYF. The DNA for the CDR3 is TGTGCCAGCAGCTACCCCTCTTGGGACCCGACCACAGATACGCAGTATTTT.

This clonotype occurred a few times. CDR3 coding DNA: TGTGCCAGCATAGACCCCAGGGTCGGTCAGCCCCAGCATTTT. Translated: CASIDPRVGQPQHF. This chain joins TRBV6-6 and TRBJ1-5; possibly TRBD1 for D (5 bases). The V end was cut by 7 bases, the J end by 6 bases, with 16 bases between. In germline, CDR1 is MNHNY, CDR2 SVGAGI (reference sequence). The CDR3 contains 14 residues.

This clonotype was seen a handful of times. V and J are TRBV11-2 and TRBJ2-1; 8 bases are shared with TRBD2. CDR3 length equals 16 residues. Germline CDR1 is SGHAT and CDR2 is FQNNGV. V was clipped by 3 bases and J by 6 bases; unmatched bases: 10. The CDR3 loop is CASSFLSGGPLNEQFF. DNA for the CDR3: TGTGCCAGCAGCTTCCTGTCGGGAGGGCCTCTCAATGAGCAGTTCTTC.

This clonotype was seen many times. J is TRBJ2-1 and V is TRBV7-2, with TRBD2 matching 12 bases. The germline V gene has CDR1 SGHTA and CDR2 FQGNSA. CDR3 length: 16 residues. Trimming cost V 4 bases and J 5 bases; bases outside gene matches: 6. CDR3 loop: CASSSTSGRSNNEQFF. For the CDR3, the DNA is TGTGCCAGCAGCTCTACTAGCGGGAGGAGTAACAATGAGCAGTTCTTC.

This clonotype was detected a few times. The V gene is TRBV20-1, the J gene TRBJ2-3; D uncertain. Germline values: CDR1 DFQATT, CDR2 SNEGSKA (reference sequence). V lost 0 bases, J lost 0 bases, and 13 bases lay in between. The CDR3 runs 16 residues. The CDR3 region has the DNA TGCAGTGCTAGAGATCTAAAGGAGTTGAGCACAGATACGCAGTATTTT. It is translated as CSARDLKELSTDTQYF.

The gene calls are TRBV20-1 and TRBJ1-2; D possibly corresponds to TRBD1 (5 bases). Germline assignment: CDR1 DFQATT and CDR2 SNEGSKA (reference sequence). The CDR3 contains 13 residues. Trimming removed 6 bases from V and 7 bases from J, with 18 bases in between. The CDR3 spells CSATGTVVTGYTF. The CDR3 region has the DNA TGCAGTGCAACCGGGACGGTGGTTACTGGCTACACCTTC.

V gene TRBV19 combines with J gene TRBJ1-5; TRBD1 matches at 7 bases. Trimming took 6 bases from V and 9 from J; bases not matched to a gene: 14. The CDR3 runs to 15 residues. CDR1 and CDR2 (germline): LNHDA, SQIVND (reference sequence). The CDR3 nucleotides read TGTGCCAGTAGCCTGACAGGGACCAACTTCGGGCCCCAGCATTTT. The encoded protein is CASSLTGTNFGPQHF.

This clonotype showed up many times. This chain connects TRBV5-3 to TRBJ2-7; 12 positions match TRBD2. TRBV5-3 is flagged as an ORF with uncertain function. The CDR3 covers 17 residues. V gave up 4 bases and J gave up 5 bases; unmatched junction bases: 13. The CDR3 DNA reads as TGTGCCAGAAGCCGCCGAAGACTAGCGGGAGATGGCGACGAGCAGTACGTC. Protein: CARSRRRLAGDGDEQYV.

This clonotype has at least ten counts. This chain connects TRBV9 to TRBJ1-1; D is unclear. V lost 3 bases, J lost 0 bases, and 6 bases lay in between. Per the germline V gene, CDR1 is SGDLS and CDR2 is YYNGEE. The length of the CDR3 is 13 residues. The CDR3 DNA is TGTGCCAGCAGCGGTCAAGTGAACACTGAAGCTTTCTTT. Protein product: CASSGQVNTEAFF.

The chain carries TRBV4-2 and TRBJ2-7; D is perhaps TRBD2 (5 bases). This CDR3 is built from 15 residues. Trimming removed 0 bases from V and 0 bases from J, with 9 bases in between. Germline lookup yields CDR1 LGHNA and CDR2 YNFKEQ. The CDR3 sequence is CASSQDLRDSYEQYF. CDR3 in DNA: TGTGCCAGCAGCCAAGATCTACGGGACTCCTACGAGCAGTACTTC.

The chain uses TRBV11-2 and TRBJ2-1, with D unresolved. Per germline, CDR1 SGHAT and CDR2 FQNNGV. The CDR3 is 13 residues long. Trimming removed 7 bases from V and 8 bases from J, with 15 bases in between. The CDR3 protein is CASTVERGDEQFF. The CDR3 DNA follows: TGTGCCAGCACCGTGGAGAGAGGAGATGAGCAGTTCTTC.

This clonotype was seen ten or more times. V gene TRBV25-1 combines with J gene TRBJ2-7; 11 bases map to TRBD1. There are 16 residues in the CDR3. CDR1 is MGHDK, CDR2 SYGVNS, per germline. V lost 4 bases, J lost 0 bases, and 5 bases stayed unmatched. The CDR3 sequence: CASSGSGTGGSYEQYV. In DNA, the CDR3 is TGTGCCAGCAGTGGTTCCGGGACAGGGGGCTCCTACGAGCAGTACGTC.

This clonotype has a count of ten or more. The chain couples TRBV10-3 to TRBJ2-2; 7 bases are shared with TRBD1. Germline V lookup: CDR1 ENHRY, CDR2 SYGVKD. There are 14 residues in the CDR3. J was trimmed by 5 bases and V by 10 bases; bases with no gene match: 10. This CDR3 is CATGLDRLTGELFF. The CDR3 bases are TGTGCCACCGGTTTGGACAGGCTGACCGGGGAGCTGTTTTTT.

Ten or more counts support this clonotype. The chain uses TRBV7-8 and TRBJ2-3; 13 nucleotides agree with TRBD2. The CDR3 contains 15 residues. CDR1 and CDR2 from the germline V gene are SGHVS and FQNEAQ. Trimming cost V 6 bases and J 6 bases; bases outside gene matches: 6. Written as DNA, the CDR3 is TGTGCCAGCAGGAGACTAGCGGGAGGTTATGATACGCAGTATTTT. It codes for CASRRLAGGYDTQYF.

The chain carries TRBV11-2 and TRBJ2-2; 11 bases line up with TRBD2. The CDR3 consists of 16 residues. Germline V lookup: CDR1 SGHAT, CDR2 FQNNGV. V shed 2 bases and J 8 bases; nucleotides not matched to a gene: 7. CDR3 residues: CASSLRASGRSGELFF. The CDR3, as DNA: TGTGCCAGCAGCTTAAGGGCTAGCGGGAGGAGTGGGGAGCTGTTTTTT.

This clonotype was seen at least ten times. The chain recombines TRBV7-9 with TRBJ1-5; D perhaps matches TRBD1 (5 bases). The V gene lost 5 bases and the J gene lost 4 bases, with 21 bases spanning the gap. Germline lookup yields CDR1 SEHNR and CDR2 FQNEAQ (reference sequence). The CDR3 totals 17 residues. In nucleotides, the CDR3 is TGTGCCAGCAGCCCCAGCGTCATTGGGGGGAGGAATCAGCCCCAGCATTTT. This translates into CASSPSVIGGRNQPQHF.

This clonotype has just a few counts. The rearrangement links TRBV27 to TRBJ2-1, with D hard to call. V gave up 6 bases and J gave up 0 bases, with 18 bases separating them. Looked up from germline, CDR1 is MNHEY and CDR2 is SMNVEV (reference sequence). CDR3 length: 17 amino acids. CDR3 sequence reads: CASRQNQLMSSYNEQFF. The CDR3 DNA reads TGTGCCAGCAGGCAAAATCAATTAATGAGCTCCTACAATGAGCAGTTCTTC.

This clonotype was detected only a few times. The genes are TRBV18 and TRBJ1-1; D remains ambiguous. Germline CDR1 is KGHSH and CDR2 is LQKENI. V was trimmed by 2 bases and J by 4 bases, leaving 8 bases between them. The CDR3 runs 13 residues. The CDR3 DNA reads TGTGCCAGCTCACCATGGAAGGGCACTGAAGCTTTCTTT. It specifies CASSPWKGTEAFF.